The 21 T cell receptor beta chains in this list originate from one sample, sequenced in a study of T cells in Graves' hyperthyroidism and ophthalmopathy. What was amplified from RNA transcripts were TCR beta CDR3 regions. TCR CDR3 regions were first amplified by RT-PCR with HTBI primers. TCRdb re-derived calls from the multiplex PCR reads in MiXCR, one entry per CDR3 protein. This table has about 620,000 distinct CDR3 sequences, around 15% appearing once. What was sequenced was blood. These receptors all come from a woman aged 25 to 45 with Graves' hyperthyroidism.

The V and J genes are TRBV9 and TRBJ1-1, with D possibly matching TRBD1 (5 bases). Germline assignment: CDR1 SGDLS and CDR2 YYNGEE. The V gene lost 0 bases and the J gene lost 5 bases, with 11 bases spanning the gap. The CDR3 totals 14 residues. CDR3 in amino acids: CASSVVGGSTEAFF. The CDR3 DNA follows: TGTGCCAGCAGCGTAGTGGGGGGAAGTACTGAAGCTTTCTTT.

This clonotype was observed a few times. The rearrangement uses TRBV7-3 and TRBJ1-2; maybe TRBD1 (6 bases). V lost 2 bases and J lost 2, with 15 bases in between. From germline, CDR1 is SGHTA and CDR2 FQGTGA. The CDR3 sequence is 16 residues long. In DNA, the CDR3 is TGTGCCAGCAGCTTATCTGGGGGGCCAGCCAACTATGGCTACACCTTC. Encoded protein: CASSLSGGPANYGYTF.

This clonotype was observed many times. V usage is TRBV2 and J usage is TRBJ1-1, with unresolved D. The CDR3 contains 14 residues. CDR1 is SNHLY, CDR2 FYNNEI, per germline. Trimming stripped 4 bases from V and 3 bases from J, with 12 bases between. The CDR3 DNA sequence: TGTGCCAGCAGTGGATCAAGGGCTTACACTGAAGCTTTCTTT. It yields the protein CASSGSRAYTEAFF. Using reference TRBV2 and TRBJ1-1 for the parts outside the CDR3, the full variable domain is EPEVTQTPSHQVTQMGQEVILRCVPISNHLYFYWYRQILGQKVEFLVSFYNNEISEKSEIFDDQFSVERPDGSNFTLKIRSTKLEDSAMYFCASSGSRAYTEAFFGQGTRLTVV.

Remarks on this clonotype: Sequence at one end of the junction differs from germline and may be a read error. This chain connects TRBV25-1 to TRBJ2-1; maybe TRBD2 (6 bases). The CDR3 loop spans 14 amino acids. Germline V CDR1 and CDR2: MGHDK, SYGVNS. The CDR3 reads CAGSAGMDGGEQFF. DNA for the CDR3: TGTGCCGGCAGTGCTGGGATGGATGGGGGGGAGCAGTTCTTC.

The sample holds many counts of this clonotype. The chain links TRBV3-1 to TRBJ2-1, with no clear D. The CDR3 is 12 amino acids. V lost 1 base, J lost 6 bases, and 4 bases lay in between. Germline V gene sequence: CDR1 LGHDT, CDR2 YNNKEL (reference sequence). This CDR3 reads CASSQGTNEQFF. The CDR3 DNA follows: TGTGCCAGCAGCCAAGGGACCAATGAGCAGTTCTTC.

This clonotype was picked up many times. The V call is TRBV6-2 or TRBV6-3, the J call TRBJ1-1; the D is unclear. V shed 0 bases and J shed 6 bases, with 14 bases lying between them. Looked up from germline, CDR1 is MNHEY and CDR2 is SVGEGT. The CDR3 extends over 15 amino acids. The DNA for the CDR3 is TGTGCCAGCAGTTACTCTATGAGGAGGCAGCCTGAAGCTTTCTTT. This translates into CASSYSMRRQPEAFF.

The gene calls are TRBV29-1 and TRBJ1-5; D may be TRBD1 (6 bases). There are 13 residues in the CDR3. The germline CDR1 and CDR2 sequences are SQVTM and ANQGSEA. Trimming shortened V by 3 bases and J by 6 bases, and 12 bases separated the two germline ends. In DNA form, the CDR3 reads TGCAGCGTTGAGATACAGGGCGGTCAGCCCCAGCATTTT. Amino acids: CSVEIQGGQPQHF.

There are many counts of this clonotype. The chain combines TRBV28 with TRBJ2-5; D ambiguous. The V end lost 5 bases, the J end lost 0 bases, and 10 bases lay between the germline ends. This CDR3 comprises 14 residues. Germline V CDR1 and CDR2: MDHEN, SYDVKM. In DNA form, the CDR3 reads TGTGCCAGCAGTAAAGGCCAGAACCAAGAGACCCAGTACTTC. Amino acid sequence: CASSKGQNQETQYF.

At least ten counts were recorded for this clonotype. The rearrangement links TRBV2 to TRBJ2-1; the D is unclear. The CDR3 is 15 amino acids. The germline V and J ends were trimmed by 5 bases and 0 bases, with 11 bases remaining between them. Per germline, CDR1 SNHLY and CDR2 FYNNEI. DNA for the CDR3: TGTGCCAGCAGTTCCTTCCGGAGCTCCTACAATGAGCAGTTCTTC. It translates to CASSSFRSSYNEQFF. Filled out from reference TRBV2 and TRBJ2-1, the complete variable domain reads EPEVTQTPSHQVTQMGQEVILRCVPISNHLYFYWYRQILGQKVEFLVSFYNNEISEKSEIFDDQFSVERPDGSNFTLKIRSTKLEDSAMYFCASSSFRSSYNEQFFGPGTRLTVL.

The chain links TRBV30 to TRBJ1-6; unclear D gene. Trimming removed 1 base from V and 9 bases from J, with 7 bases in between. The CDR3 length is 12 residues. Germline V gene sequence: CDR1 GTSNPN, CDR2 SVGIG (reference sequence). Written as DNA, the CDR3 is TGTGCCTGGAGTGGTAGGACTTCACCCCTCCACTTT. Amino acids: CAWSGRTSPLHF.

This clonotype has ten or more counts. The chain couples TRBV29-1 to TRBJ2-3; TRBD1 is a possible D gene (5 bases). Germline V gene data show CDR1 as SQVTM and CDR2 as ANQGSEA. Trimming removed 1 base from V and 5 bases from J, with 10 bases in between. The CDR3 totals 13 residues. The CDR3 sequence: CSVEGGDRDTQYF. For the CDR3, the DNA is TGCAGCGTTGAAGGGGGTGACAGAGATACGCAGTATTTT.

This clonotype was detected only a few times. The chain carries TRBV5-1 and TRBJ1-2; no clear D gene. V gave up 5 bases and J gave up 1 base, with 9 bases separating them. Germline-derived CDR1 and CDR2 are SGHRS and YFSETQ. The CDR3 consists of 13 residues. CDR3 sequence: CASRPAFNYGYTF. CDR3 coding DNA: TGCGCCAGCAGACCGGCCTTTAACTATGGCTACACCTTC.

The genes are TRBV6-2 or TRBV6-3 and TRBJ1-2; 8 bases line up with TRBD1. Trimming took 5 bases from V and 2 from J; bases not matched to a gene: 7. Germline V gives CDR1 MNHEY, CDR2 SVGEGT. The CDR3 consists of 15 residues. For the CDR3, the DNA is TGTGCCAGCAGTAAGACTAGACAGGGGAACTATGGCTACACCTTC. Its translation is CASSKTRQGNYGYTF.

Many counts were recorded for this clonotype. V gene TRBV2 combines with J gene TRBJ1-2, with D perhaps TRBD1 (6 bases). The CDR3 loop spans 13 amino acids. CDR1 SNHLY and CDR2 FYNNEI come from the germline V gene. With 6 bases removed from V and 8 bases from J, the gap between germline ends came to 16 bases. CDR3 loop: CASSRGGARGYTF. As DNA, the CDR3 is TGTGCCAGCAGCCGAGGGGGGGCGCGGGGCTACACCTTC.

This clonotype was seen repeatedly, ten times or more. The chain has TRBV27 and TRBJ1-1; 7 bases fit TRBD1. The junction had 6 bases not matched to a gene; V was cut back by 0 bases and J by 5 bases. Germline V gives CDR1 MNHEY, CDR2 SMNVEV (reference sequence). The CDR3 extends over 15 amino acids. This chain's CDR3 is CASSLSRQGGTEAFF. CDR3 DNA: TGTGCCAGCAGTTTATCCCGCCAGGGGGGTACTGAAGCTTTCTTT.

Ten or more counts support this clonotype. J is TRBJ2-3 and V is TRBV7-9; TRBD2 matches at 10 bases. The CDR3 has 19 residues. Germline assignment: CDR1 SEHNR and CDR2 FQNEAQ (reference sequence). J lost 1 base, V lost 5 bases, and 15 bases had no gene match. CDR3 sequence (DNA): TGTGCCAGCAGCGGGCAACTCGAGCGGGAGGGATTCGGCACAGATACGCAGTATTTT. Its translation: CASSGQLEREGFGTDTQYF.

The genes are TRBV14 and TRBJ2-3; D gene ambiguous. The CDR3 length is 14 residues. Deletions cut 2 bases from V and 1 base from J, with 7 bases between. Germline V lookup: CDR1 SGHDN, CDR2 FVKESK. The CDR3 DNA reads as TGTGCCAGCAGCCAACGACATCGCACAGATACGCAGTATTTT. Its translation: CASSQRHRTDTQYF.

This clonotype was detected ten times or more. The chain is built from TRBV2 and TRBJ2-3; no reliable D call. Trimming stripped 1 base from V and 4 bases from J, with 12 bases between. This CDR3 contains 15 residues. The germline V gene encodes CDR1 SNHLY and CDR2 FYNNEI. CDR3 sequence: CASSEDRMTPDTQYF. The CDR3 nucleotides are TGTGCCAGCAGTGAAGATCGTATGACTCCAGATACGCAGTATTTT.

This clonotype was observed a handful of times. The chain carries TRBV5-1 and TRBJ2-2; D perhaps matches TRBD1 (6 bases). Trimming removed 4 bases from V and 6 bases from J, with 19 bases in between. The CDR3 contains 16 residues. CDR1 and CDR2 (germline): SGHRS, YFSETQ. The CDR3 here is CASSTSGTMMAGELFF. CDR3 nucleotide sequence: TGCGCCAGCAGCACCTCCGGGACAATGATGGCCGGGGAGCTGTTTTTT.

The table lists this clonotype with many counts. This rearrangement joins TRBV28 to TRBJ1-4; no firm D call. V was clipped by 8 bases and J by 9 bases, with 13 bases between them. Germline CDR1 MDHEN, CDR2 SYDVKM. CDR3 length: 12 amino acids. CDR3 protein: CASGTIMKKLFF. As DNA, the CDR3 is TGTGCCAGCGGTACGATAATGAAAAAACTGTTTTTT.

This clonotype came up many times. The chain uses TRBV2 and TRBJ2-5; no clear D gene. V was cut by 8 bases and J by 5 bases, with 12 bases left in between. The CDR3 extends over 12 amino acids. CDR1 is SNHLY, CDR2 FYNNEI, per germline. The CDR3 nucleotides read TGTGCCAGCGTAGCAAACGGGGAGACCCAGTACTTC. It translates to CASVANGETQYF.